The 29 T cell receptor beta chains listed next were all sequenced from one sample in a study of blood T cell repertoires in COVID-19. TCRdb's copy holds only in-frame clones and misses some; the assay was immunoSEQ multiplex PCR. There are 300,000 to 400,000 clones in the sample; about 90% occur only once, and about 3% lies in the top ten. The sequenced material came from peripheral blood. The receptors were gathered from a woman in her twenties or thirties with COVID-19, enrolled during active disease.

The chain uses TRBV27 and TRBJ2-7; the D gene is possibly TRBD2 (6 bases). V lost 5 bases, J lost 2 bases, and 16 bases lay in between. The CDR3 has 15 residues. Germline values: CDR1 MNHEY, CDR2 SMNVEV (reference sequence). CDR3 residues: CASSPLGTAPYEQYF. The CDR3 bases are TGTGCCAGCAGTCCGCTTGGGACTGCGCCCTACGAGCAGTACTTC.

The V call is TRBV12-3 or TRBV12-4, the J call TRBJ2-1; D not resolved. Trimming took 3 bases from V and 8 from J, leaving 5 bases between them. The CDR3 covers 11 residues. In nucleotides, the CDR3 is TGTGCCAGCAGTTTCTGGCATGAGCAGTTCTTC. Translating gives CASSFWHEQFF.

CDR3 nucleotide sequence: TGTGCCAGCAGCATACGGACAGGGGACCCTGGGGCCAACGTCCTGACTTTC. It specifies CASSIRTGDPGANVLTF. The chain joins TRBV4-2 to TRBJ2-6; 9 bases are a match to TRBD1. This CDR3 spans 17 amino acids. The V segment lost 5 bases and the J segment 2 bases; nucleotides outside the gene matches: 7. CDR1 and CDR2 from the germline V gene are LGHNA and YNFKEQ.

The genes are TRBV19 and TRBJ1-2; maybe TRBD1 (6 bases). The CDR3 is 13 residues long. V was trimmed by 10 bases and J by 8 bases, leaving 20 bases between them. Germline V gene sequence: CDR1 LNHDA, CDR2 SQIVND (reference sequence). CDR3 amino acids: CATRHRAGSGYTF. CDR3 nucleotides: TGTGCCACGAGGCACAGGGCAGGTTCGGGCTACACCTTC.

The count of this clone is one. The chain couples TRBV7-2 to TRBJ2-1; 7 positions agree with TRBD2. CDR1 and CDR2 (germline): SGHTA, FQGNSA. The CDR3 consists of 16 residues. The V segment lost 6 bases and the J segment 0 bases; nucleotides outside the gene matches: 8. CDR3 bases: TGTGCCAGCAGTTATAGCGGGCTAATCTCCTACAATGAGCAGTTCTTC. Its translation is CASSYSGLISYNEQFF. Complete variable domain (other parts from reference TRBV7-2 and TRBJ2-1): GAGVSQSPSNKVTEKGKDVELRCDPISGHTALYWYRQSLGQGLEFLIYFQGNSAPDKSGLPSDRFSAERTGGSVSTLTIQRTQQEDSAVYLCASSYSGLISYNEQFFGPGTRLTVL.

The rearrangement links TRBV29-1 to TRBJ2-5, with D perhaps TRBD2 (5 bases). From germline, CDR1 is SQVTM and CDR2 ANQGSEA. This CDR3 comprises 12 residues. The CDR3: CRVSGPEETQYF. The CDR3 coding sequence is TGCAGGGTCAGCGGCCCAGAGGAGACCCAGTACTTC.

The rearrangement links TRBV28 to TRBJ2-3; possible D gene TRBD1, 6 bases. The V end lost 3 bases, the J end lost 6 bases, and 22 bases lay between the germline ends. CDR3 length: 17 residues. Germline V CDR1 and CDR2: MDHEN, SYDVKM. CDR3 sequence (DNA): TGTGCCAGCAGTTTGGGTGGTAGGGACATACTTTCCGATACGCAGTATTTT. Residues: CASSLGGRDILSDTQYF.

The rearrangement joins TRBV2 to TRBJ1-4; D is possibly TRBD1 (5 bases). V was clipped by 6 bases and J by 4 bases, with 15 bases between them. This CDR3 spans 15 amino acids. Germline V CDR1 and CDR2: SNHLY, FYNNEI. The DNA for the CDR3 is TGTGCCAGCAGCGACCCGGGGGGAGATAATGAAAAACTGTTTTTT. Protein product: CASSDPGGDNEKLFF.

The DNA for the CDR3 is TGTGCCAGCAGCGGAAACCGCGGCACTGAAGCTTTCTTT. Translated: CASSGNRGTEAFF. The chain employs TRBV9 and TRBJ1-1, with no clear D. This CDR3 spans 13 amino acids. V gave up 3 bases and J gave up 4 bases, with 10 bases separating them. The germline V gene has CDR1 SGDLS and CDR2 YYNGEE.

The J gene is TRBJ2-4, the V gene TRBV6-2 or TRBV6-3; 8 nucleotides align to TRBD1. The CDR3 runs to 16 residues. Germline V gene data show CDR1 as MNHEY and CDR2 as SVGEGT. With 6 bases clipped from V and 0 bases from J, the junction kept 7 bases outside the gene matches. CDR3 amino acids: CASSPQGVLAKNIQYF. The CDR3, as DNA: TGTGCCAGCAGCCCACAGGGGGTCCTAGCCAAAAACATTCAGTACTTC.

This sequence joins TRBV10-1 and TRBJ2-1; 11 nucleotides agree with TRBD2. V lost 6 bases and J lost 5; bases outside the gene matches: 6. CDR3 length equals 15 residues. Germline V CDR1 and CDR2: WNHNN, SYGVQD (reference sequence). This CDR3 reads CASRAGTSGNNEQFF. In DNA, the CDR3 is TGCGCCAGCAGGGCCGGGACTAGCGGCAACAATGAGCAGTTCTTC.

The V and J genes are TRBV7-8 and TRBJ1-5; tentative D call: TRBD1 (5 bases). CDR3 length: 15 residues. Trimming removed 1 base at V and 2 bases at J, with 9 bases between. Germline CDR1 reads SGHVS; CDR2 reads FQNEAQ. CDR3 protein: CASSLGRARNQPQHF. In nucleotides, the CDR3 is TGTGCCAGCAGCTTAGGCAGGGCACGCAATCAGCCCCAGCATTTT.

This chain uses TRBV11-3 with TRBJ2-1; TRBD2 agrees at 11 bases. Per the germline V gene, CDR1 is SGHNT and CDR2 is YENEEA. CDR3 length: 15 residues. J gave up 8 bases and V 4 bases, and 7 bases lay outside the gene matches. CDR3 amino acids: CASSYRLAGSDEQFF. The DNA of the CDR3 is TGTGCCAGCAGCTACCGACTAGCGGGATCGGATGAGCAGTTCTTC.

The chain is built from TRBV19 and TRBJ2-1; the match to TRBD2 covers 11 bases. V was pared by 8 bases and J by 5 bases, with 11 bases of the junction left unmatched. Germline CDR1 is LNHDA and CDR2 is SQIVND (reference sequence). The length of the CDR3 is 16 residues. DNA of the CDR3: TGTGCCAGTCACACTCTTGGACTAGCGGGTAACAATGAGCAGTTCTTC. Residues: CASHTLGLAGNNEQFF.

The V and J genes are TRBV5-1 and TRBJ1-1, with TRBD1 as a possible D gene (5 bases). V dropped 0 bases and J dropped 1 base, with 13 bases sitting between them. This CDR3 comprises 16 residues. Germline values: CDR1 SGHRS, CDR2 YFSETQ. This CDR3 is CASSLAKRQPNTEAFF. The CDR3 DNA follows: TGCGCCAGCAGCTTGGCGAAAAGACAGCCGAACACTGAAGCTTTCTTT.

The chain employs TRBV6-5 and TRBJ1-5; 7 bases match TRBD1. The J segment lost 5 bases and the V segment lost 2 bases, leaving 0 bases of the junction unmatched. The CDR3 is made up of 13 amino acids. From germline, CDR1 is MNHEY and CDR2 SVGAGI. CDR3 sequence reads: CASSYDRDQPQHF. DNA for the CDR3: TGTGCCAGCAGTTACGACAGGGATCAGCCCCAGCATTTT.

The genes are TRBV5-1 and TRBJ1-5, with D possibly matching TRBD1 (5 bases). Per germline, CDR1 SGHRS and CDR2 YFSETQ. The V end was cut by 4 bases, the J end by 5 bases, with 16 bases between. The CDR3 has 15 amino acids. The CDR3 DNA reads TGCGCCAGCAGCATCGGGGGATACAGCGATCAGCCCCAGCATTTT. This gives the protein CASSIGGYSDQPQHF.

The V call is TRBV19, the J call TRBJ1-2; TRBD1 agrees at 8 bases. CDR1 LNHDA and CDR2 SQIVND come from the germline V gene (reference sequence). The CDR3 is 15 amino acids. V lost 5 bases to trimming and J lost 2 bases; unmatched junction nucleotides: 7. The CDR3 nucleotides are TGTGCCAGTAGTCCCGGGACAGGCTACAACTATGGCTACACCTTC. Protein: CASSPGTGYNYGYTF.

The J gene is TRBJ2-5, the V gene TRBV3-1 (or the pseudogene TRBV3-2), with 7 bases that match TRBD2. The CDR3 has 16 residues. The V gene's germline CDR1 is LGHDT and CDR2 YNNKEL (reference sequence). V shed 0 bases and J 5 bases; nucleotides not matched to a gene: 9. CDR3 nucleotide sequence: TGTGCCAGCAGCCAAGACTGGGCGGGAGTAATGGAGACCCAGTACTTC. The encoded protein is CASSQDWAGVMETQYF.

The chain links TRBV29-1 to TRBJ2-4, with 8 bases fitting TRBD1. Looked up from germline, CDR1 is SQVTM and CDR2 is ANQGSEA. The CDR3 contains 13 residues. The ends lost 2 bases at V and 4 bases at J; junction bases unmatched: 1. CDR3 sequence reads: CSVERTGKNIQYF. The CDR3, as DNA: TGCAGCGTTGAAAGGACAGGGAAAAACATTCAGTACTTC.

J is TRBJ2-3 and V is TRBV5-1, with D possibly being TRBD1 (5 bases). With 0 bases removed from V and 4 bases from J, the gap between germline ends came to 6 bases. The germline V gene encodes CDR1 SGHRS and CDR2 YFSETQ. CDR3 length: 13 residues. For the CDR3, the DNA is TGCGCCAGCAGCTTGGTAGGGGCAGATACGCAGTATTTT. Translated: CASSLVGADTQYF.

The CDR3 nucleotides read TGTGCCAGCGCGGGACAGGGGAATCAGCCCCAGCATTTT. Residues: CASAGQGNQPQHF. V and J are TRBV7-9 and TRBJ1-5; 10 positions agree with TRBD1. CDR1 is SEHNR and CDR2 is FQNEAQ in the germline V gene (reference sequence). V was clipped by 8 bases and J by 4 bases; unmatched bases: 2. This CDR3 contains 13 residues.

This chain connects TRBV10-3 to TRBJ2-7, with 7 bases that match TRBD1. This CDR3 contains 16 residues. Germline values: CDR1 ENHRY, CDR2 SYGVKD. The V and J ends lost 0 bases and 0 bases, in that order; junction bases with no gene match: 5. This chain's CDR3 is CAISESGAGGSYEQYF. CDR3 coding DNA: TGTGCCATCAGTGAGTCTGGGGCAGGGGGCTCCTACGAGCAGTACTTC.

The genes are TRBV14 and TRBJ1-1, with D uncertain. The V and J ends lost 3 bases and 7 bases respectively, with 15 bases between them. The CDR3 length is 14 residues. In germline, CDR1 is SGHDN, CDR2 FVKESK. CDR3 sequence reads: CASSHTSGGYEAFF. For the CDR3, the DNA is TGTGCCAGCAGCCACACATCAGGAGGGTATGAAGCTTTCTTT.

The J gene is TRBJ1-2, the V gene TRBV5-1; 9 positions agree with TRBD1. The germline gives CDR1 SGHRS, CDR2 YFSETQ. V dropped 0 bases and J dropped 5; count of bases not matched to a gene: 11. The length of the CDR3 is 17 residues. DNA for the CDR3: TGCGCCAGCAGCTTGGGGGACAGGGTTCTGACGGTTTATGGCTACACCTTC. This codes for CASSLGDRVLTVYGYTF.

The chain links TRBV4-3 to TRBJ1-2, with TRBD1 as a possible D gene (5 bases). The length of the CDR3 is 14 residues. The germline CDR1 and CDR2 sequences are LGHNA and YSLEER. Trimming removed 4 bases from V and 4 bases from J, with 13 bases in between. The CDR3 protein is CASSRGAGLYGYTF. The CDR3 DNA is TGCGCCAGCAGCCGAGGCGCAGGGCTCTATGGCTACACCTTC.

V gene TRBV6-1 combines with J gene TRBJ1-3; a possible D gene is TRBD1 (6 bases). Germline CDR1 is MNHNS and CDR2 is SASEGT. CDR3 size: 16 residues. V dropped 2 bases and J dropped 0 bases, with 11 bases sitting between them. In DNA, the CDR3 is TGTGCCAGCAGTGAAATAGGACAGATCTCTGGAAACACCATATATTTT. Translated, it gives CASSEIGQISGNTIYF.

This chain joins TRBV7-9 and TRBJ2-5; 10 bases fit TRBD2. CDR1 and CDR2 from the germline V gene are SEHNR and FQNEAQ (reference sequence). This CDR3 comprises 16 residues. V trimming: 6 bases; J trimming: 4 bases; junction bases outside the gene matches: 11. The CDR3 region has the DNA TGTGCCAGCAGTCCTCAAGGGCTAGCGGGAGTAGAGACCCAGTACTTC. Amino acids: CASSPQGLAGVETQYF.

V gene TRBV7-2 combines with J gene TRBJ1-2; 7 bases are shared with TRBD1. V shed 5 bases, J shed 3 bases, and the junction held 6 bases outside the gene matches. CDR3 length: 14 residues. Germline V gene sequence: CDR1 SGHTA, CDR2 FQGNSA. The CDR3 sequence: CASSPTGVHYGYTF. The DNA for the CDR3 is TGTGCCAGCAGCCCAACAGGGGTCCACTATGGCTACACCTTC.